The clone carrying this T cell receptor beta chain was detected only once. The target antigen is unknown. Sample barcodes and UMIs were carried by the TCR alpha and TCR beta cDNA libraries that 5'RACE generated with constant-segment primers. TCRdb itself ran the 5' RACE reads through MiXCR, one entry per CDR3 protein. The top ten clones hold approximately 23% of a sample with hundreds of thousands of distinct CDR3 sequences, roughly 15% of them seen once. This specimen belongs to a study of T-cell memory formation after mild COVID-19. Study results and limitations: Largely, contracting CD4+ clones fell within CM and EM, and contracting CD8+ clones within EMRA.

Germline loops: CDR1 DFQATT, CDR2 SNEGSKA (reference sequence). The V end was cut by 4 bases, the J end by 3 bases, with 13 bases between. The CDR3 totals 14 residues. The gene calls are TRBV20-1 and TRBJ1-5; the D gene is possibly TRBD1 (5 bases). Sequencing input: PBMCs or a T cell subset sorted from them (not recorded which). This TCR came from a man aged 18 to 30 who had mild COVID-19 (a few samples of this study predate the infection). Cell type and time point are not known. CDR3 bases: TGCAGTGCTAATAGGGACGGCATCAATCAGCCCCAGCATTTT. This sequence encodes CSANRDGINQPQHF.